The clone carrying this TCR beta chain was found many times. Its specificity is not known. These data come from a study of breast tumors, draining lymph nodes, adjacent tissues. Study-level findings and limits: Tumors had less TCR diversity than lymph nodes, more than nontumor tissue. Luminal-like breast cancer showed significantly greater tumor-nontumor repertoire similarity than basal-like breast cancer did. Tumor T cell lymph node origin was a supported hypothesis, not proven.

One entry per CDR3 protein, called by TCRdb with MiXCR from the multiplex PCR reads. The sample includes around 290,000 distinct CDR3 sequences, over 30% of them seen just once. Breast cancer patients provided tissue from their axillary draining lymph nodes. The V gene lost 1 base and the J gene lost 2 bases, with 8 bases spanning the gap. This CDR3 spans 14 amino acids. From germline, CDR1 is SGHTA and CDR2 FQGTGA. The TCR was taken from a female donor with breast cancer. Some clones in this sample may be carry-over from other donors' samples. This chain links TRBV7-3 with TRBJ2-5; D is undetermined. Sequenced sample: axillary lymph node tissue. CDR3 in amino acids: CASSLSSSQETQYF. DNA of the CDR3: TGTGCCAGCAGCTTAAGTAGCAGTCAAGAGACCCAGTACTTC.